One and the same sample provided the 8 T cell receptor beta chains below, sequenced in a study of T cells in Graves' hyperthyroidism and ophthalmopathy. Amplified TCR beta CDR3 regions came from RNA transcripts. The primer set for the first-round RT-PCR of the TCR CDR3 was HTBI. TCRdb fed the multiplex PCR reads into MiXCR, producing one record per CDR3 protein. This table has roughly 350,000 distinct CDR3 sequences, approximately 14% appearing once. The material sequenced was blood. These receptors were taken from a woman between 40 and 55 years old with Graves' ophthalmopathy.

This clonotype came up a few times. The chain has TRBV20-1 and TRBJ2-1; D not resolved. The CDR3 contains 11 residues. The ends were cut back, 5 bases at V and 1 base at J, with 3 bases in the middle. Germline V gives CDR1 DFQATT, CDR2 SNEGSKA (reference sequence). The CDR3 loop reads CSARSYNEQFF. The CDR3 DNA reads TGCAGTGCTCGATCCTACAATGAGCAGTTCTTC.

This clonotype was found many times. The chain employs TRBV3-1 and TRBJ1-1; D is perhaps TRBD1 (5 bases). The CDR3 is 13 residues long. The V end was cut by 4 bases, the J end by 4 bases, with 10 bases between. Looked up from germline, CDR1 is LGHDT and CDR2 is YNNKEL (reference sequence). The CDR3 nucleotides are TGTGCCAGCAGCCTTGGACACGGCACTGAAGCTTTCTTT. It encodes CASSLGHGTEAFF.

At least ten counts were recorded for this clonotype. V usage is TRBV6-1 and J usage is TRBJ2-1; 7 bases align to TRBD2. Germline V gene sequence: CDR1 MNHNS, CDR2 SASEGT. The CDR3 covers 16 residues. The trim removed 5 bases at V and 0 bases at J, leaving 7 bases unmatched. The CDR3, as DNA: TGTGCCAGCAGTCGAACTAGCGTTTACTCCTACAATGAGCAGTTCTTC. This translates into CASSRTSVYSYNEQFF.

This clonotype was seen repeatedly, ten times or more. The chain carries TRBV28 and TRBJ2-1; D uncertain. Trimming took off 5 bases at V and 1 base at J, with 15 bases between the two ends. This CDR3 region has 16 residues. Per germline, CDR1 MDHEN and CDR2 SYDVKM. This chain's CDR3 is CASSTPHLSSYNEQFF. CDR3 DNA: TGTGCCAGCAGTACCCCGCACCTCTCTTCCTACAATGAGCAGTTCTTC.

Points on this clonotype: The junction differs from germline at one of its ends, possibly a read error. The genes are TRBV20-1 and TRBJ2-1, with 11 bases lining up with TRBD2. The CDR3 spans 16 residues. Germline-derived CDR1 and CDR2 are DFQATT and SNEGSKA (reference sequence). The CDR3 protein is CGARALSGGAYNEQFF. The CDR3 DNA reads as TGCGGTGCTAGAGCTCTTAGCGGGGGGGCCTACAATGAGCAGTTCTTC.

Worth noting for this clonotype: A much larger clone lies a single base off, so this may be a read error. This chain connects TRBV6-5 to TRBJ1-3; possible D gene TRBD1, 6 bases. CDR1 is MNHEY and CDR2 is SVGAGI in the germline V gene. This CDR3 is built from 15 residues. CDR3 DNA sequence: TGTGCCAGCAGTTCCTACAGGGTACCTGGAAACACCACATATTTT. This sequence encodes CASSSYRVPGNTTYF.

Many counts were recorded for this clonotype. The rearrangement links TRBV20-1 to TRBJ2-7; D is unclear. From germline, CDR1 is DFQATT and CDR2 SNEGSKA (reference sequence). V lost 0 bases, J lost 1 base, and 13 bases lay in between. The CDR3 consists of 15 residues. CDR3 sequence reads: CSARDLASRSYEQYF. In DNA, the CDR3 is TGCAGTGCTAGAGATCTTGCTAGTCGGTCCTACGAGCAGTACTTC.

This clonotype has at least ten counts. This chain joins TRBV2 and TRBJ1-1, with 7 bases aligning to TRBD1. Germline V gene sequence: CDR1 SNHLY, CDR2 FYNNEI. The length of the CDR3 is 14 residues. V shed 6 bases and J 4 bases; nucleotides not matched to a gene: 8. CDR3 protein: CASRRQGSGTEAFF. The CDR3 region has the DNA TGTGCCAGCAGAAGACAGGGTTCGGGCACTGAAGCTTTCTTT.